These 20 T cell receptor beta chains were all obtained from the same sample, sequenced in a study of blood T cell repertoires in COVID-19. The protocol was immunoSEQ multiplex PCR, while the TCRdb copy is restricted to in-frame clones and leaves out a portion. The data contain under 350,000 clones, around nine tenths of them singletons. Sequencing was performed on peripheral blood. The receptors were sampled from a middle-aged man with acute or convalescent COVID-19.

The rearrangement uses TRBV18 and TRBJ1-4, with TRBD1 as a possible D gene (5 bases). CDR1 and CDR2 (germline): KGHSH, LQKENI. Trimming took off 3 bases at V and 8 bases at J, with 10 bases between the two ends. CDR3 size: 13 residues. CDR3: CASSPDSQEKLFF. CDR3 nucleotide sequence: TGTGCCAGCTCACCTGACAGTCAGGAAAAACTGTTTTTT.

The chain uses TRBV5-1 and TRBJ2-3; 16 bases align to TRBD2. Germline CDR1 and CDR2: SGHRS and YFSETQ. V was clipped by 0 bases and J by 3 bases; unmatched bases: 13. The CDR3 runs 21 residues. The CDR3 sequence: CASSLAGPRGLAGGQTDTQYF. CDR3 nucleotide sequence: TGCGCCAGCAGCTTGGCCGGGCCTAGGGGACTAGCGGGGGGGCAGACAGATACGCAGTATTTT.

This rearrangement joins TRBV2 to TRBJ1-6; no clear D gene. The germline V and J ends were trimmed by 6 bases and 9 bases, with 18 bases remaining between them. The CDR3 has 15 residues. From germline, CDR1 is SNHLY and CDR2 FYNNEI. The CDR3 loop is CASSGNLKRGSPLHF. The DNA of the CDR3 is TGTGCCAGCAGCGGAAACCTCAAACGGGGTTCACCCCTCCACTTT.

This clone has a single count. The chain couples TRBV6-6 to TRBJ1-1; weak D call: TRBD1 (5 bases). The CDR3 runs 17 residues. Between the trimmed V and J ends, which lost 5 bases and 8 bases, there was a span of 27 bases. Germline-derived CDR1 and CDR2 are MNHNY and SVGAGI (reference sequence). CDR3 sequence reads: CASSLRPALHRNYEAFF. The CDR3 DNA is TGTGCCAGCAGTCTTCGGCCGGCCCTTCACAGGAATTACGAAGCTTTCTTT.

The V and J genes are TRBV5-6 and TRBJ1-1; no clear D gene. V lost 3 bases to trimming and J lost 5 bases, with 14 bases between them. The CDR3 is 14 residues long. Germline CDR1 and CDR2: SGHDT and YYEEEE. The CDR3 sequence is CASSSTASGTEAFF. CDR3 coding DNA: TGTGCCAGCAGCTCAACAGCCTCGGGGACTGAAGCTTTCTTT.

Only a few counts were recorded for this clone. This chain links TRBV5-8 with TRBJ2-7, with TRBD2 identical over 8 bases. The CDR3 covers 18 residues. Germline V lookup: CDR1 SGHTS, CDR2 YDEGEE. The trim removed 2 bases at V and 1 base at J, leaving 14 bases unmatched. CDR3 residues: CASSFLAAGGAGSYEQYF. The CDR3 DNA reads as TGTGCCAGCAGCTTCTTGGCGGCGGGGGGCGCCGGGTCCTACGAGCAGTACTTC.

CDR3 amino acids: CASSDSPLAGGPDTQYF. The CDR3 region has the DNA TGTGCCAGCAGTGACTCCCCGCTAGCGGGGGGTCCAGATACGCAGTATTTT. V gene TRBV6-4 combines with J gene TRBJ2-3, with 11 positions matching TRBD2. J gave up 4 bases and V 0 bases, and 6 bases lay outside the gene matches. Germline CDR1 reads MRHNA; CDR2 reads SNTAGT. The CDR3 sequence is 17 residues long.

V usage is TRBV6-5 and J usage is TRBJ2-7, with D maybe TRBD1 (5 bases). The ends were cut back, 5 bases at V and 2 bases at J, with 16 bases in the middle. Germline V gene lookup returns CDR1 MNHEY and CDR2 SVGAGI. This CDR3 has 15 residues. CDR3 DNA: TGTGCCAGCAGTACAACAGGCTTCTATCCCTACGAGCAGTACTTC. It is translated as CASSTTGFYPYEQYF.

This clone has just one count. CDR3 protein: CASSESLSYNEQFF. In DNA, the CDR3 is TGTGCCAGCAGTGAGTCTCTCTCCTACAATGAGCAGTTCTTC. The chain has TRBV2 and TRBJ2-1, with D unclear. The CDR3 is made up of 14 amino acids. The germline V and J ends were trimmed by 3 bases and 0 bases, with 6 bases remaining between them. The germline V gene encodes CDR1 SNHLY and CDR2 FYNNEI.

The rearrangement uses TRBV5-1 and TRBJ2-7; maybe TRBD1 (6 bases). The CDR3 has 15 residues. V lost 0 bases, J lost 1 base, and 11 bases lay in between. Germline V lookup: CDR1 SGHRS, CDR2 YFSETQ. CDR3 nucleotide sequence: TGCGCCAGCAGCTTGGGGCCGGACAGTTCCTACGAGCAGTACTTC. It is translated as CASSLGPDSSYEQYF.

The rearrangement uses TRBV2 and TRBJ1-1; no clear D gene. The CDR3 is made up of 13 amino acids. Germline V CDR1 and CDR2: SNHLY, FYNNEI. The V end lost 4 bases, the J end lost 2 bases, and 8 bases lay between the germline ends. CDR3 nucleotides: TGTGCCAGCAGTGGAGAGAGTAACACTGAAGCTTTCTTT. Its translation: CASSGESNTEAFF.

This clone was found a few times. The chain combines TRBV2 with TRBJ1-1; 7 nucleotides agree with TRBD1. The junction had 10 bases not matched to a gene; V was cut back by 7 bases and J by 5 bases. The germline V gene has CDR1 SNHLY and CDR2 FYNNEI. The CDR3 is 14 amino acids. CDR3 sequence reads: CASIRDRADTEAFF. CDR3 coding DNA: TGTGCCAGCATCAGAGACAGGGCGGATACTGAAGCTTTCTTT.

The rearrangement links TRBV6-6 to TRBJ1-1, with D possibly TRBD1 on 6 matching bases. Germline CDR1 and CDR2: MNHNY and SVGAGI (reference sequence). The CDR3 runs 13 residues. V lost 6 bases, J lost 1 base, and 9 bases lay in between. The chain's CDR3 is CASRGHPNTEAFF. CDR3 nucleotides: TGTGCCAGCAGGGGACATCCGAACACTGAAGCTTTCTTT.

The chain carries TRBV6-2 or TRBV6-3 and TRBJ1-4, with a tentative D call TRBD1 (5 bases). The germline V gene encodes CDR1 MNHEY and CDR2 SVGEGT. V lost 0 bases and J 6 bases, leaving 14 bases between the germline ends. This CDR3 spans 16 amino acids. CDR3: CASSYSLGGVDEKLFF. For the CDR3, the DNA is TGTGCCAGCAGTTACTCTCTAGGAGGGGTGGATGAAAAACTGTTTTTT.

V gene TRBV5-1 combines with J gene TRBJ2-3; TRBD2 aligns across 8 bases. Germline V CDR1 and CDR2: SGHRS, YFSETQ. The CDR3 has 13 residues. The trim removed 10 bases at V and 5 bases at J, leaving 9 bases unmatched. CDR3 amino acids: CAGWGGGQDTQYF. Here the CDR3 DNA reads TGCGCCGGGTGGGGCGGGGGGCAAGATACGCAGTATTTT.

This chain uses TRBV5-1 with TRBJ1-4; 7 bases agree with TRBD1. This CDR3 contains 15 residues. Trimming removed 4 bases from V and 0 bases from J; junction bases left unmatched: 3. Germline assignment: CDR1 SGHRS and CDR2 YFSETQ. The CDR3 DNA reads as TGCGCCAGCAGCCAGGACAGGCCAACTAATGAAAAACTGTTTTTT. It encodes CASSQDRPTNEKLFF.

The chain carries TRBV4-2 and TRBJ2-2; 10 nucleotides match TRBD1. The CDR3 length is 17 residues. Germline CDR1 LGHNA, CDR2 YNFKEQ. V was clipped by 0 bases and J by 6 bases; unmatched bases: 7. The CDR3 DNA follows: TGTGCCAGCAGCCAAGATCGGGGGGGACAGGGGCCCGGGGAGCTGTTTTTT. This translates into CASSQDRGGQGPGELFF.

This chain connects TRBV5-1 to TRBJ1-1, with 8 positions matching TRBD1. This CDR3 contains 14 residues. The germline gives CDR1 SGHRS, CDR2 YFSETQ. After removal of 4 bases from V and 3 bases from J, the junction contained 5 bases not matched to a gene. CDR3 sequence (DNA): TGCGCCAGCAGCAGTGGGACAGGTTACACTGAAGCTTTCTTT. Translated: CASSSGTGYTEAFF.

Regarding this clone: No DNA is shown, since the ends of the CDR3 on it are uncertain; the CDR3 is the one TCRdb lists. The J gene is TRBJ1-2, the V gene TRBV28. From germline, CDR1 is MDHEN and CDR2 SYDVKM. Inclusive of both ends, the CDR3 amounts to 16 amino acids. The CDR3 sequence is CASSSSGLQRGNGYTF.

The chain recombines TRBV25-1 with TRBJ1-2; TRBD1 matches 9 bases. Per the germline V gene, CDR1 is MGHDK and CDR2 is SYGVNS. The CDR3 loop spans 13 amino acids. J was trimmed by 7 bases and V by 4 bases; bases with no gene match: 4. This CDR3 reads CASSAQGAGGYTF. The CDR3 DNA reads TGTGCCAGCAGTGCACAGGGGGCGGGTGGCTACACCTTC.